This T cell receptor (beta chain) was obtained from a study of shared clonotypes between healthy human individuals. Germline CDR1 reads LGHNA; CDR2 reads YSLEER. Deletions cut 0 bases from V and 6 bases from J, with 14 bases between. The CDR3 spans 15 residues. Sequencing used immunoSEQ multiplex PCR; TCRdb keeps in-frame clones, though not all of them. This table has roughly 1,500,000 clones, nearly 99% appearing once. This sequence was found in a man younger than 45 in good health. Sequences were obtained from naive CD4+ T cells sorted from blood. Described subset: CD45RA+ positively selected. This rearrangement joins TRBV4-3 to TRBJ1-2; TRBD1 is a possible D gene (5 bases). CDR3 in DNA: TGCGCCAGCAGCCAAGAGGGACGGAGCCGGGATGGCTACACCTTC. This codes for CASSQEGRSRDGYTF.